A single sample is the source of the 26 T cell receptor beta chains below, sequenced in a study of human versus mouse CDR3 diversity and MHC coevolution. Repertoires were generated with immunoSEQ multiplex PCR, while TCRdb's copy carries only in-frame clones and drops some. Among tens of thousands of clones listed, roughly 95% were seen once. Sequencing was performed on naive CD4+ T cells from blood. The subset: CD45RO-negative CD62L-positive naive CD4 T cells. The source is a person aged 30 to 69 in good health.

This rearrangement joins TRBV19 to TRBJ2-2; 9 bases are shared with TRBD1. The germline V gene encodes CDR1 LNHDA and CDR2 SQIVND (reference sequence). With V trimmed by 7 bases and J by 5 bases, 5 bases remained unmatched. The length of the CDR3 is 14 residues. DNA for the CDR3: TGTGCCAGTAAGACAGGGGGTTGGACCGGGGAGCTGTTTTTT. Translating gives CASKTGGWTGELFF. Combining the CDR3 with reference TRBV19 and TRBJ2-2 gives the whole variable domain DGGITQSPKYLFRKEGQNVTLSCEQNLNHDAMYWYRQDPGQGLRLIYYSQIVNDFQKGDIAEGYSVSREKKESFPLTVTSAQKNPTAFYLCASKTGGWTGELFFGEGSRLTVL.

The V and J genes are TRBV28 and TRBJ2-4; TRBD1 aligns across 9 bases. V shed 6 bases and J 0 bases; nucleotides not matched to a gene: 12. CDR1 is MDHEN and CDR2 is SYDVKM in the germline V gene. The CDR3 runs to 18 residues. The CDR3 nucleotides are TGTGCCAGCAGGGGACAGGGTACCTATATTTTAGCCAAAAACATTCAGTACTTC. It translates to CASRGQGTYILAKNIQYF.

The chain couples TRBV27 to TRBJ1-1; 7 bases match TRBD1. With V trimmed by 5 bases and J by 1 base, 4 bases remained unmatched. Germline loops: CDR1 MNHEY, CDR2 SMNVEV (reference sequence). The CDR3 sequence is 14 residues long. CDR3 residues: CASSRDRANTEAFF. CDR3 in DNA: TGTGCCAGCAGTCGCGACAGGGCGAACACTGAAGCTTTCTTT.

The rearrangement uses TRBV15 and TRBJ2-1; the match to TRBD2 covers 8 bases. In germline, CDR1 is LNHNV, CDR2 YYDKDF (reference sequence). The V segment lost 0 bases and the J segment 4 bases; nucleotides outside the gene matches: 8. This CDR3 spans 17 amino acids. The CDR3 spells CATSRDLGGAGYNEQFF. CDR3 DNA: TGTGCCACCAGCAGAGATCTCGGGGGGGCGGGGTACAATGAGCAGTTCTTC.

CDR3 residues: CASNPGTGGNQPQHF. Written as DNA, the CDR3 is TGTGCCAGCAACCCGGGGACAGGGGGCAATCAGCCCCAGCATTTT. This chain uses TRBV7-9 with TRBJ1-5, with 10 bases identical to TRBD1. Germline V gene lookup returns CDR1 SEHNR and CDR2 FQNEAQ (reference sequence). This CDR3 contains 15 residues. V dropped 7 bases and J dropped 2; count of bases not matched to a gene: 5.

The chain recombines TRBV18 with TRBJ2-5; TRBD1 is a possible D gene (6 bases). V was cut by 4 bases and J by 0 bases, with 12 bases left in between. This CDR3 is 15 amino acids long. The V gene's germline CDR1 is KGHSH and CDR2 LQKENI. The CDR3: CASSRVRDNQETQYF. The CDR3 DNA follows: TGTGCCAGCTCACGTGTCCGGGACAACCAAGAGACCCAGTACTTC.

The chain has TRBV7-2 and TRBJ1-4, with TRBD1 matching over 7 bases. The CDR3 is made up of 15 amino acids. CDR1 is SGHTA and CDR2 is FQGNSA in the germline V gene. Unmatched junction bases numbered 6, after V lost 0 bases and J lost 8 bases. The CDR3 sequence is CASSLAPGGREKLFF. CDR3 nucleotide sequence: TGTGCCAGCAGCTTAGCGCCAGGGGGAAGGGAAAAACTGTTTTTT.

In DNA form, the CDR3 reads TGTGCCAGCAGCGTAGAGGCGGGGCAGCACTATGGCTACACCTTC. Translated, it gives CASSVEAGQHYGYTF. V and J are TRBV9 and TRBJ1-2, with D tentatively TRBD1 (5 bases). The CDR3 is 15 amino acids. Germline CDR1 is SGDLS and CDR2 is YYNGEE. The ends were cut back, 0 bases at V and 3 bases at J, with 12 bases in the middle. Supplemented by reference TRBV9 and TRBJ1-2, the full variable domain reads DSGVTQTPKHLITATGQRVTLRCSPRSGDLSVYWYQQSLDQGLQFLIQYYNGEERAKGNILERFSAQQFPDLHSELNLSSLELGDSALYFCASSVEAGQHYGYTFGSGTRLTVV.

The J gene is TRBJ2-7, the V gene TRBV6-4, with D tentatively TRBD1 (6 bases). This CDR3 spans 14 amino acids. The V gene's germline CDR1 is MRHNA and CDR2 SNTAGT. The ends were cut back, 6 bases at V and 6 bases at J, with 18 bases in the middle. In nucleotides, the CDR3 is TGTGCCAGCAGCGCCAGGGGAAATAGGGGCGAGCAGTACTTC. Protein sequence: CASSARGNRGEQYF.

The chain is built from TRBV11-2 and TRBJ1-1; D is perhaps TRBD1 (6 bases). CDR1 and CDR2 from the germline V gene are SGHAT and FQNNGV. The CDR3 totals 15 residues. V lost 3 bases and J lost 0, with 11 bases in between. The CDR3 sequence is CASSFDRFMNTEAFF. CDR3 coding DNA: TGTGCCAGCAGCTTTGACAGGTTTATGAACACTGAAGCTTTCTTT.

The CDR3 bases are TGCGCCAGCAGCCAACTGGGACAGGGATTATATGGCTACACCTTC. It is translated as CASSQLGQGLYGYTF. This chain joins TRBV4-3 and TRBJ1-2; 9 bases agree with TRBD1. With V trimmed by 2 bases and J by 5 bases, 6 bases remained unmatched. Germline V gene data show CDR1 as LGHNA and CDR2 as YSLEER. This CDR3 spans 15 amino acids.

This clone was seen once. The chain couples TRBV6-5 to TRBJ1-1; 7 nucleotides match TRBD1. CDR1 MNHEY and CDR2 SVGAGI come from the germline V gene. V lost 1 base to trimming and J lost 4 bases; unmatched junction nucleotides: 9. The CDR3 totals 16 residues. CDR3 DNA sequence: TGTGCCAGCAGTTACTTCCAGACAGGGCCCGTCACTGAAGCTTTCTTT. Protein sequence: CASSYFQTGPVTEAFF.

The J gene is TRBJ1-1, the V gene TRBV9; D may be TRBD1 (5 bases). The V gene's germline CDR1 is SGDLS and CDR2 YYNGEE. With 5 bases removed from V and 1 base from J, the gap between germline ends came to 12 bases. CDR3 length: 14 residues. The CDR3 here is CASSPAGSNTEAFF. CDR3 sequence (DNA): TGTGCCAGCAGTCCGGCAGGGTCGAACACTGAAGCTTTCTTT.

The CDR3 DNA reads TGTGCCAGCAGTCCCTTGGCGGGGGCGGGGTACAATGAGCAGTTCTTC. Translated, it gives CASSPLAGAGYNEQFF. This chain joins TRBV6-6 and TRBJ2-1; maybe TRBD2 (7 bases). In germline, CDR1 is MNHNY, CDR2 SVGAGI (reference sequence). The CDR3 length is 16 residues. The germline V and J ends were trimmed by 5 bases and 4 bases, with 18 bases remaining between them.

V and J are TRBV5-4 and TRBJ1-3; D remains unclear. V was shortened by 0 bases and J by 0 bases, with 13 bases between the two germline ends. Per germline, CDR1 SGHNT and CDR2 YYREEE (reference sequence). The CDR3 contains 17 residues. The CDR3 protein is CASSLAFGGPSGNTIYF. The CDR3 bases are TGTGCCAGCAGCTTGGCCTTTGGAGGCCCCTCTGGAAACACCATATATTTT.

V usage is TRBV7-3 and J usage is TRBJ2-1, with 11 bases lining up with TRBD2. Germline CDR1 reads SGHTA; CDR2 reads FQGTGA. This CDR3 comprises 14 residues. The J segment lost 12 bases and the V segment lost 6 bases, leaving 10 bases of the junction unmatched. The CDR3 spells CASSLAGGQAGQFF. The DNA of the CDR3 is TGTGCCAGCAGTCTAGCGGGAGGCCAAGCCGGGCAGTTCTTC.

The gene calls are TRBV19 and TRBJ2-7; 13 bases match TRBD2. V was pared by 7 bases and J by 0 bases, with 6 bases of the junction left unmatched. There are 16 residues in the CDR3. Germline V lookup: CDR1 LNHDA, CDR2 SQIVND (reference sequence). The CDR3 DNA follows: TGTGCCAGTAAGGGGACTAGCGGGGTAGGCTCCTACGAGCAGTACTTC. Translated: CASKGTSGVGSYEQYF.

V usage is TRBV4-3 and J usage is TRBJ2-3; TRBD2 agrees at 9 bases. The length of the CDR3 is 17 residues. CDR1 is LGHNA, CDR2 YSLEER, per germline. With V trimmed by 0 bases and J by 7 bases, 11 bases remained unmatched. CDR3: CASSQEASRSGRNTQYF. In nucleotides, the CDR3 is TGCGCCAGCAGCCAAGAAGCCTCCAGGAGCGGGAGGAATACGCAGTATTTT.

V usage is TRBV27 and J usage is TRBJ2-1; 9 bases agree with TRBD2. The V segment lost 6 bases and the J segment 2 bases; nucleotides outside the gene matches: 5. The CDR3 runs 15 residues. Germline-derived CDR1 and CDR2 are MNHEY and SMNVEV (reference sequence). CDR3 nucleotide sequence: TGTGCCAGCAGACCAGCGGGGGGAACCTACAATGAGCAGTTCTTC. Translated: CASRPAGGTYNEQFF.

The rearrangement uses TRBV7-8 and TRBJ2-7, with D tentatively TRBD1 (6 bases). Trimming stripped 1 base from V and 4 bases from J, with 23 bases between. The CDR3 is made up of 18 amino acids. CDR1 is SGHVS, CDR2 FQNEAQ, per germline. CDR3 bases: TGTGCCAGCAGCTTAGGGCCGAGTGGTGGGGGCCTCAGGTACGAGCAGTACTTC. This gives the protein CASSLGPSGGGLRYEQYF.

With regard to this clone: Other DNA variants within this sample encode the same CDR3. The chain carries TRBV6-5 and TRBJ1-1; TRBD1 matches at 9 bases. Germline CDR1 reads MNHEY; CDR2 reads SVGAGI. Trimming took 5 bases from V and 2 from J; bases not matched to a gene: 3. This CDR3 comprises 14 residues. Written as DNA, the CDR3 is TGTGCCAGCAGTCGGGACAGGGTCAACACTGAAGCTTTCTTT. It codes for CASSRDRVNTEAFF.

The CDR3 spells CASRGENRRLATEAFF. The CDR3 DNA reads as TGTGCCAGTAGAGGAGAGAACAGGAGATTGGCCACTGAAGCTTTCTTT. The rearrangement uses TRBV19 and TRBJ1-1; TRBD1 might be the D (5 bases). Germline V lookup: CDR1 LNHDA, CDR2 SQIVND (reference sequence). Trimming pared 6 bases from V and 4 bases from J, leaving 21 bases between. This CDR3 spans 16 amino acids.

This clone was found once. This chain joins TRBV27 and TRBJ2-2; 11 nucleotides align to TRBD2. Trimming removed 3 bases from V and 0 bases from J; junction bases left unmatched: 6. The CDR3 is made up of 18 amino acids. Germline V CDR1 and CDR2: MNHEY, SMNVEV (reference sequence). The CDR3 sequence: CASSLGSGRAANTGELFF. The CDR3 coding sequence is TGTGCCAGCAGTTTGGGTAGCGGGAGGGCCGCGAACACCGGGGAGCTGTTTTTT.

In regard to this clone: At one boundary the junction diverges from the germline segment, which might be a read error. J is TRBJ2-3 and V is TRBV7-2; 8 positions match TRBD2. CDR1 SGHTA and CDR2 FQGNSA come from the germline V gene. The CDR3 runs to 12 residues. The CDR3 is CASSLGRRGGNF. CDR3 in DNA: TGTGCCAGCAGCTTAGGCCGACGGGGGGGGAATTTT. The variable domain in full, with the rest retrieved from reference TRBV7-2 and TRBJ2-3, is GAGVSQSPSNKVTEKGKDVELRCDPISGHTALYWYRQSLGQGLEFLIYFQGNSAPDKSGLPSDRFSAERTGGSVSTLTIQRTQQEDSAVYLCASSLGRRGGNFGPGTRLTVL.

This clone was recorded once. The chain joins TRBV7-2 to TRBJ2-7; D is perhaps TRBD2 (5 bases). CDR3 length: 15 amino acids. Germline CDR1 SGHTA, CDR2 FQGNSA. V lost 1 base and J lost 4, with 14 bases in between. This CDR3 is CASSLDYGRRYEQYF. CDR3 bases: TGTGCCAGCAGCTTAGATTATGGGAGAAGGTACGAGCAGTACTTC.

In DNA form, the CDR3 reads TGTGCTAGTGGTTTGCCTCTCCTTCAGGGAAGGGGCTACACCTTC. It codes for CASGLPLLQGRGYTF. V usage is TRBV12-5 and J usage is TRBJ1-2; D perhaps matches TRBD1 (5 bases). The CDR3 is 15 amino acids. Germline values: CDR1 LGHNT, CDR2 FRNRAP. Trimming removed 2 bases from V and 8 bases from J, with 18 bases in between. Drawing the rest from reference TRBV12-5 and TRBJ1-2, the complete variable domain is DARVTQTPRHKVTEMGQEVTMRCQPILGHNTVFWYRQTMMQGLELLAYFRNRAPLDDSGMPKDRFSAEMPDATLATLKIQPSEPRDSAVYFCASGLPLLQGRGYTFGSGTRLTVV.